This T cell receptor (beta chain) was found in a study of blood T cell repertoires in COVID-19. This table comes from immunoSEQ multiplex PCR, and its TCRdb copy is limited to in-frame clones, with some not included. This table holds about 210,000 clones, almost 85% found once. Sequenced sample: peripheral blood. This receptor was taken from a woman in her fifties or sixties with active or convalescent COVID-19.

The CDR3 DNA follows: TGTGCCTGGAGTCCCGGGACAGGGAAGCCCCAGCATTTT. Translation gives CAWSPGTGKPQHF. The genes are TRBV30 and TRBJ1-5, with 9 bases fitting TRBD1. Germline V gene data show CDR1 as GTSNPN and CDR2 as SVGIG (reference sequence). This CDR3 region has 13 residues. J was trimmed by 8 bases and V by 2 bases; bases with no gene match: 4.